The 22 T cell receptor beta chains in this list originate from one sample, sequenced in a study of human T cells and chemical hapten exposure. MiXCR, applied by TCRdb to the RACE reads, yields one record per CDR3 protein. The sample lists 270,000 or so distinct CDR3 sequences, approximately 7.5% occurring once. Time point given: pre-sensitization, week 0. Treatment defined: therapeutic diphenylcyclopropenone sensitization with weekly scalp DPC. This specimen consisted of whole blood, obtained in connection with sensitization to the hapten diphenylcyclopropenone (DPC). Receptor source: a man aged 18-30 years with alopecia areata. Some clones in this sample may be carry-over from other donors' samples.

This chain joins TRBV18 and TRBJ1-5, with 8 bases matching TRBD1. The ends lost 3 bases at V and 6 bases at J; junction bases unmatched: 4. This CDR3 contains 14 residues. CDR1 KGHSH and CDR2 LQKENI come from the germline V gene. CDR3 sequence: CASSPGQDVQPQHF. CDR3 DNA sequence: TGTGCCAGCTCACCGGGACAGGATGTTCAGCCCCAGCATTTT.

This clonotype was detected only a few times. This chain connects TRBV12-3 or TRBV12-4 to TRBJ2-7; no clear D. The CDR3 sequence is 14 residues long. V shed 2 bases and J shed 3 bases, with 11 bases lying between them. CDR3 bases: TGTGCCAGCAGTTTACACGGGTTAAACTACGAGCAGTACTTC. It specifies CASSLHGLNYEQYF.

There are a few counts of this clonotype. The V gene is TRBV5-5, the J gene TRBJ2-2, with a tentative D call TRBD1 (5 bases). V was shortened by 2 bases and J by 4 bases, with 18 bases between the two germline ends. The CDR3 is 17 residues long. Germline V gives CDR1 SGHKS, CDR2 YYEKEE (reference sequence). The CDR3 coding sequence is TGTGCCAGCAGCTTTACGACCCTTGGGGCGAGCACCGGGGAGCTGTTTTTT. Translation gives CASSFTTLGASTGELFF.

About this clonotype: The junction departs from the called germline gene at one end, perhaps through a read error. The J gene is TRBJ1-4, the V gene TRBV6-2 or TRBV6-3; D remains unclear. CDR3 size: 12 residues. The germline CDR1 and CDR2 sequences are MNHEY and SVGEGT. DNA of the CDR3: TGTGCCAGCAGCTACCGGGCACGAATGTTGCTATTT. Its translation is CASSYRARMLLF.

A few counts support this clonotype. This chain joins TRBV12-3 or TRBV12-4 and TRBJ1-6; 8 bases align to TRBD1. The CDR3 totals 16 residues. The J segment lost 9 bases and the V segment lost 6 bases, leaving 13 bases of the junction unmatched. The CDR3 protein is CASSPDRAQLGSPLHF. The CDR3 nucleotides are TGTGCCAGCAGCCCGGACAGGGCTCAACTGGGTTCACCCCTCCACTTT.

This clonotype was seen a handful of times. The V gene is TRBV6-2 or TRBV6-3, the J gene TRBJ2-1; 9 bases align to TRBD2. CDR1 and CDR2 (germline): MNHEY, SVGEGT. The CDR3 is made up of 19 amino acids. The trim removed 7 bases at V and 2 bases at J, leaving 18 bases unmatched. The CDR3 sequence: CASTKAASGVRGPYNEQFF. For the CDR3, the DNA is TGTGCCAGCACCAAGGCGGCTAGCGGGGTCCGGGGCCCCTACAATGAGCAGTTCTTC.

A few counts support this clonotype. The chain employs TRBV28 and TRBJ2-2; D gene ambiguous. CDR3 length: 12 residues. Trimming took off 3 bases at V and 6 bases at J, with 5 bases between the two ends. CDR1 and CDR2 from the germline V gene are MDHEN and SYDVKM. In nucleotides, the CDR3 is TGTGCCAGCAGTTTTGCTGCCGGGGAGCTGTTTTTT. Protein product: CASSFAAGELFF.

The chain is built from TRBV29-1 and TRBJ2-1; TRBD1 or TRBD2 may be the D gene (7 bases each). The CDR3 has 14 residues. Trimming removed 8 bases from V and 11 bases from J, with 25 bases in between. In germline, CDR1 is SQVTM, CDR2 ANQGSEA. The chain's CDR3 is CSTWGGTDRAKQFF. In DNA, the CDR3 is TGCAGCACCTGGGGGGGCACTGACAGGGCTAAGCAGTTCTTC.

This clonotype came up a few times. V gene TRBV3-1 combines with J gene TRBJ1-1; D remains unclear. Germline V CDR1 and CDR2: LGHDT, YNNKEL (reference sequence). The CDR3 is made up of 12 amino acids. Trimming took 5 bases from V and 8 from J, leaving 12 bases between them. For the CDR3, the DNA is TGTGCCAGCAGCTTATCGGAGACAGAAGCTTTCTTT. This translates into CASSLSETEAFF.

This clonotype was found a few times. The rearrangement uses TRBV4-1 and TRBJ2-7; 9 bases match TRBD1. Per germline, CDR1 MGHRA and CDR2 YSYEKL. This CDR3 contains 14 residues. After removal of 4 bases from V and 2 bases from J, the junction contained 3 bases not matched to a gene. The CDR3 nucleotides read TGCGCCAGCAGCCCATGGACAGGGGCCTACGAGCAGTACTTC. It translates to CASSPWTGAYEQYF.

This chain connects TRBV7-2 to TRBJ2-3; D perhaps matches TRBD1 (5 bases). CDR1 is SGHTA and CDR2 is FQGNSA in the germline V gene. V lost 2 bases and J lost 1, with 10 bases in between. The CDR3 spans 15 residues. The CDR3 DNA reads TGTGCCAGCAGCTTACAGGGCAGGGGCACAGATACGCAGTATTTT. Protein product: CASSLQGRGTDTQYF.

This clonotype was picked up a small number of times. The rearrangement links TRBV20-1 to TRBJ2-3; D ambiguous. The germline V gene has CDR1 DFQATT and CDR2 SNEGSKA (reference sequence). CDR3 length equals 16 residues. Between the trimmed V and J ends, which lost 5 bases and 0 bases, there was a span of 18 bases. CDR3 residues: CSAPLPESPSTDTQYF. In DNA, the CDR3 is TGCAGTGCTCCTCTCCCGGAGAGTCCCAGCACAGATACGCAGTATTTT.

This clonotype was seen only a few times. The rearrangement uses TRBV12-3 or TRBV12-4 and TRBJ1-4; the match to TRBD1 covers 9 bases. The CDR3 is 12 amino acids. Losses at the gene ends were 3 bases for V and 11 bases for J; bases not matched to a gene: 1. The CDR3 loop reads CASSLGQGKLFF. DNA of the CDR3: TGTGCCAGCAGTTTGGGACAGGGCAAACTGTTTTTT.

This clonotype has just a few counts. The rearrangement uses TRBV4-1 and TRBJ2-1; D remains unclear. The germline V gene has CDR1 MGHRA and CDR2 YSYEKL. The CDR3 consists of 14 residues. The V end was cut by 4 bases, the J end by 7 bases, with 14 bases between. The CDR3 nucleotides are TGCGCCAGCAGCCCAAAACCCCTAGGGAATGAGCAGTTCTTC. Residues: CASSPKPLGNEQFF.

Only a few counts were recorded for this clonotype. The rearrangement uses TRBV6-6 and TRBJ2-1, with D perhaps being TRBD1 or TRBD2 (6 bases each). Per the germline V gene, CDR1 is MNHNY and CDR2 is SVGAGI (reference sequence). The CDR3 extends over 14 amino acids. V was cut by 4 bases and J by 3 bases, with 10 bases left in between. This CDR3 is CASSSRDNYNEQFF. The CDR3 DNA sequence: TGTGCCAGCAGTTCGCGGGACAACTACAATGAGCAGTTCTTC.

V gene TRBV10-2 combines with J gene TRBJ2-1; 10 nucleotides align to TRBD2. There are 15 residues in the CDR3. The germline gives CDR1 WSHSY, CDR2 SAAADI. The V segment lost 7 bases and the J segment 4 bases; nucleotides outside the gene matches: 7. The CDR3 DNA reads TGCGCCAGCACCGGTAGCGGGGGGAGTTACAATGAGCAGTTCTTC. As protein: CASTGSGGSYNEQFF.

The chain recombines TRBV5-4 with TRBJ2-7, with 10 bases identical to TRBD2. This CDR3 has 16 amino acids. Germline trimming cut 1 base from V and 0 bases from J; bases unmatched to any gene: 4. Germline V gives CDR1 SGHNT, CDR2 YYREEE (reference sequence). The CDR3 is CASSLLAGESSYEQYF. The CDR3, as DNA: TGTGCCAGCAGCTTGCTAGCGGGGGAGAGCTCCTACGAGCAGTACTTC.

This clonotype was counted many times. The chain couples TRBV28 to TRBJ1-2, with a weak D call TRBD1 (6 bases). Trimming pared 6 bases from V and 3 bases from J, leaving 11 bases between. Germline V gene sequence: CDR1 MDHEN, CDR2 SYDVKM. The CDR3 runs to 13 residues. The CDR3 sequence is CASRTGLDYGYTF. CDR3 nucleotides: TGTGCCAGCAGAACAGGGTTAGACTATGGCTACACCTTC.

Only a few counts were recorded for this clonotype. The chain employs TRBV5-1 and TRBJ2-7; no reliable D call. The CDR3 is made up of 15 amino acids. V was shortened by 1 base and J by 3 bases, with 14 bases between the two germline ends. CDR1 and CDR2 (germline): SGHRS, YFSETQ. The CDR3, as DNA: TGCGCCAGCAGCTTGACCACCTACAACTTCTACGAGCAGTACTTC. Its translation: CASSLTTYNFYEQYF.

This clonotype was detected many times. The chain links TRBV19 to TRBJ2-2; D might be TRBD1 (6 bases). Germline V gives CDR1 LNHDA, CDR2 SQIVND (reference sequence). The CDR3 consists of 14 residues. V lost 3 bases and J lost 2, with 7 bases in between. This CDR3 is CASSIRGNTGELFF. CDR3 DNA: TGTGCCAGTAGTATCAGGGGCAACACCGGGGAGCTGTTTTTT.

This clonotype has just a few counts. J is TRBJ1-5 and V is TRBV6-2 or TRBV6-3; D is possibly TRBD1 (5 bases). Trimming stripped 2 bases from V and 6 bases from J, with 11 bases between. Germline assignment: CDR1 MNHEY and CDR2 SVGEGT. The CDR3 spans 14 residues. The CDR3 nucleotides are TGTGCCAGCAGTTACGCCGGGGCAACTCAGCCCCAGCATTTT. It codes for CASSYAGATQPQHF.

The sample holds a few counts of this clonotype. The chain has TRBV6-5 and TRBJ1-2; the D gene is possibly TRBD1 (6 bases). The germline V gene encodes CDR1 MNHEY and CDR2 SVGAGI. This CDR3 is 13 amino acids long. V lost 3 bases to trimming and J lost 6 bases, with 11 bases between them. The CDR3 here is CASSYQGRNGYTF. The CDR3 DNA reads as TGTGCCAGCAGTTATCAGGGGCGGAATGGCTACACCTTC.